The rows below give T cell receptor beta chains drawn from one sample of a study of blood T cells in healthy people across ages. TCRdb called the 5' RACE reads again in MiXCR, with one record for every CDR3 protein. The repertoire includes approximately 1,100,000 distinct CDR3 sequences, 40% to 55% of them detected once, and approximately 17% sits in the top ten. Sequences were obtained from blood. Receptor source: a woman aged 60-75 years in good health. The CDR3 runs from the conserved cysteine through the conserved F or W. Each record gives: V gene, clone size, J gene, D gene, CDR3 protein, CDR3 DNA. The D gene is left open where the match is weak. Clone sizes are given selectively: once, few, many, or a class where the clone is expanded.

TRBV3-1	-	TRBJ1-1	-	CASSQDRLEDTEAFF	TGTGCCAGCAGCCAAGATAGATTGGAGGACACTGAAGCTTTCTTT
TRBV7-8	few	TRBJ2-7	TRBD2	CASSLGPGLNYEQYF	TGTGCCAGCAGCTTGGGCCCGGGACTAAACTACGAGCAGTACTTC
TRBV11-2	-	TRBJ1-2	TRBD1	CASSLDPAGSGGGGCTF	TGTGCCAGCAGCTTAGATCCGGCGGGGTCAGGGGGAGGTGGCTGCACCTTC
TRBV5-6	-	TRBJ2-7	-	CASSAVGGRYEQYF	TGTGCCAGCAGCGCCGTCGGGGGCAGGTACGAGCAGTACTTC
TRBV5-1	few	TRBJ2-1	TRBD1	CASSLAWGTGGSNEQFF	TGCGCCAGCAGCTTGGCCTGGGGGACAGGAGGCTCAAATGAGCAGTTCTTC
TRBV14	-	TRBJ2-5	-	CASSQAHTGQETQYF	TGTGCCAGCAGCCAAGCACATACGGGTCAAGAGACCCAGTACTTC
TRBV7-2	-	TRBJ1-4	-	CASSLGGGRGATNEKLFF	TGTGCCAGCAGCTTAGGGGGAGGGCGGGGTGCAACTAATGAAAAACTGTTTTTT
TRBV19	-	TRBJ2-6	-	CASTPDSSGANVLTF	TGTGCCAGTACCCCGGATAGCTCTGGGGCCAACGTCCTGACTTTC
TRBV10-3	many	TRBJ2-5	TRBD1	CAISSTGLQETQYF	TGTGCCATCAGTTCGACAGGGCTCCAAGAGACCCAGTACTTC
TRBV20-1	-	TRBJ2-3	-	CSMSGSTDTQYF	TGCAGTATGAGCGGGAGCACAGATACGCAGTATTTT
TRBV5-1	-	TRBJ1-2	TRBD1	CASSSRQGAAHGYTF	TGCGCCAGCAGCTCGCGACAGGGAGCGGCCCATGGCTACACCTTC
TRBV9	-	TRBJ2-7	TRBD2	CASSVSAAGGSYEQYF	TGTGCCAGCAGCGTATCCGCAGCGGGAGGTTCCTACGAGCAGTACTTC
TRBV10-3	-	TRBJ1-3	TRBD1	CAISDRTGGSGNTIYF	TGTGCCATCAGTGACAGGACAGGGGGCTCTGGAAACACCATATATTTT
TRBV7-9	once	TRBJ2-1	TRBD2	CASSLTPGLGTYEQFF	TGTGCCAGCAGCCTCACACCCGGACTAGGAACCTACGAGCAGTTCTTC
TRBV4-2	-	TRBJ2-7	TRBD2	CASSQVRAGGWNSYEQYF	TGTGCCAGCAGCCAAGTCCGAGCGGGAGGCTGGAACTCCTACGAGCAGTACTTC
TRBV20-1	few	TRBJ2-7	-	CSVRSEAGASYEQYF	TGCAGTGTCAGGTCTGAGGCGGGTGCCTCCTACGAGCAGTACTTC
TRBV9	few	TRBJ2-5	TRBD1	CASSAGTGGETQYF	TGTGCCAGCAGCGCCGGGACAGGGGGGGAGACCCAGTACTTC
TRBV7-9	-	TRBJ2-1	-	CASSLGANKYNEQFF	TGTGCCAGCAGCTTAGGGGCGAATAAGTACAATGAGCAGTTCTTC
TRBV12-3/TRBV12-4	-	TRBJ2-1	TRBD1	CASTRTGTLNEQFF	TGTGCCAGCACTCGGACAGGGACCCTCAATGAGCAGTTCTTC
TRBV20-1	-	TRBJ1-6	-	CSARPGPNSPLHF	TGCAGTGCTAGACCCGGACCGAATTCACCCCTCCACTTT
TRBV29-1	-	TRBJ2-4	TRBD1	CSVAGDRDYVQYF	TGCAGCGTTGCCGGGGACAGGGACTACGTGCAGTACTTC
TRBV5-1	few	TRBJ1-2	TRBD1	CASSSTGGSNYGYTF	TGCGCCAGCAGCTCGACAGGGGGCTCAAACTATGGCTACACCTTC
TRBV6-1	few	TRBJ2-3	-	CASSERDRRDTQYF	TGTGCCAGCAGTGAGCGTGACAGGCGGGATACGCAGTATTTT
TRBV20-1	few	TRBJ2-7	TRBD2	CSATPLAGGPSYEQYF	TGCAGTGCTACACCACTAGCGGGAGGGCCTTCCTACGAGCAGTACTTC
TRBV5-1	-	TRBJ1-5	TRBD1	CASSREPGGGGNQPQHF	TGCGCCTCTTCCCGGGAACCAGGGGGCGGCGGCAATCAGCCCCAGCATTTT
TRBV27	few	TRBJ2-7	-	CASSLNSPSYEQYF	TGTGCCAGCAGTTTAAACAGTCCCTCCTACGAGCAGTACTTC
TRBV6-5	-	TRBJ2-7	TRBD1	CASSYGIGQGCEQYF	TGTGCCAGCAGTTACGGGATTGGACAGGGGTGCGAGCAGTACTTC
TRBV12-3/TRBV12-4	few	TRBJ2-1	TRBD2	CAGPLSGGNEQFF	TGTGCCGGGCCCCTCAGCGGGGGCAATGAGCAGTTCTTC
TRBV2	-	TRBJ2-7	-	CASSKGGSLYEQYF	TGTGCCAGCAGTAAAGGGGGGTCCCTTTACGAGCAGTACTTC
TRBV5-1	-	TRBJ2-1	-	CASSLAGTFSYNEQFF	TGCGCCAGCAGCTTGGCCGGGACTTTCTCCTACAATGAGCAGTTCTTC
TRBV5-1	-	TRBJ1-1	-	CASSKRMNTEAFF	TGCGCCAGCAGTAAACGAATGAACACTGAAGCTTTCTTT
TRBV5-1	-	TRBJ2-7	-	CASSLDYNVPSYEQYF	TGCGCCAGCAGCTTGGATTATAATGTCCCCTCCTACGAGCAGTACTTT
TRBV5-1	-	TRBJ2-7	TRBD1	CASSPRDSSDEQYF	TGCGCCAGCAGCCCCCGGGACAGCTCCGACGAGCAGTACTTC
TRBV7-9	few	TRBJ2-5	-	CATPTDAGTQYF	TGTGCCACCCCAACGGATGCCGGGACCCAGTACTTC
TRBV25-1	-	TRBJ2-3	TRBD2	CASSGPGLPRTDTQYF	TGTGCCAGCAGTGGACCGGGACTACCCCGCACAGATACGCAGTATTTT
TRBV6-6	-	TRBJ1-1	TRBD1	CASSHRDRGPSTEAFF	TGTGCCAGCAGTCACCGGGACAGGGGGCCCTCCACTGAAGCTTTCTTT
TRBV27	-	TRBJ2-7	-	CASRPGSGLSTYEQYF	TGTGCCAGCAGACCTGGGAGTGGGTTATCAACCTACGAGCAGTACTTC
TRBV5-1	-	TRBJ2-1	TRBD1	CASSTGQLNVNEQFF	TGCGCCAGCAGCACGGGACAGCTAAACGTCAATGAGCAGTTCTTC
TRBV27	-	TRBJ1-5	-	CASSYRASNQPQHF	TGTGCCAGCAGTTACAGGGCTTCAAATCAGCCCCAGCATTTT
TRBV20-1	-	TRBJ2-2	-	CSARGFTGELFF	TGCAGTGCTAGGGGGTTCACCGGGGAGCTGTTTTTT
TRBV11-2	-	TRBJ1-1	-	CASSLGQSNMNTEAFF	TGTGCCAGCAGCTTAGGCCAGAGTAACATGAACACTGAAGCTTTCTTT
TRBV20-1	few	TRBJ2-7	TRBD2	CSANRPGTSGGAFLEQYF	TGCAGTGCTAACCGACCTGGGACTAGCGGGGGAGCCTTCCTCGAGCAGTACTTC
TRBV13	-	TRBJ2-7	-	CASGGAPYEQYF	TGTGCCAGCGGAGGAGCCCCCTACGAGCAGTACTTC
TRBV9	-	TRBJ2-3	-	CASSVGVGASGTSYF	-
TRBV6-1	few	TRBJ2-4	-	CASILQGALKNIQYF	TGTGCCAGCATATTGCAGGGTGCCCTGAAAAACATTCAGTACTTC
TRBV5-1	-	TRBJ2-4	TRBD2	CASSSGLAGDKNIQYF	TGCGCCAGCAGCTCGGGACTAGCGGGAGATAAAAACATTCAGTACTTC
TRBV11-2	-	TRBJ2-1	-	CASSSPGAGAHYNEQFF	TGTGCCAGCAGCTCCCCGGGGGCGGGAGCTCACTACAATGAGCAGTTCTTC
TRBV12-3/TRBV12-4	-	TRBJ2-3	TRBD2	CASSGRGRGRDTQYF	TGTGCCAGCAGTGGGCGGGGGAGGGGTAGAGATACGCAGTATTTT